Detailed here is one T cell receptor (beta chain). Antigen: not known. The final CDR3 position lacks the conserved phenylalanine or tryptophan, pointing to a likely read error. The entry originates in a study of CD8+CD57+ T cells in acquired aplastic anemia. Study conclusions and caveats: A significant difference in CD8+ Simpson's diversity between patients and controls was not found. A set of about 30 CD8+ CDR3 sequences was shared between patients and controls, and these sequences appeared highly expressed in patients.

Patients chosen for sequencing had shown CD8+CD57+ cell expansion by flow cytometry. Severe acquired aplastic anemia affected all patients. Patient blood was sampled before any therapy had been received. The ends were cut back, 4 bases at V and 13 bases at J, with 14 bases in the middle. Per the germline V gene, CDR1 is SGHVS and CDR2 is FQNEAQ. The CDR3 has 12 amino acids. CDR3 and TCR beta VDJ profiling relied on genomic DNA as the template. TCRdb recomputed calls from the reads with MiXCR, one row per CDR3 protein. Among 270,000 or so distinct CDR3 sequences listed, around 82% were seen once. V gene TRBV7-8 combines with J gene TRBJ1-5; no clear D gene. Specimen: sorted CD4+, CD8+, or CD8+CD57+ T cells (not recorded which) from PBMCs. The sequence derives from a human donor with aplastic anemia. The CDR3, as DNA: TGTGCCAGCAGCTCAACTAATGGACCGCAGCATTAT. Translation gives CASSSTNGPQHY.